Listed below are T cell receptor beta chains from one sample, sequenced in a study of beta chain features in type 1 diabetes. Method: immunoSEQ multiplex PCR; TCRdb's copy keeps in-frame clones and lacks some. The sample has 300,000 to 400,000 clones, approximately 15% seen once. The sample consisted of naive CD4+ T cells from blood. Receptors were obtained from a woman younger than 35 with type 1 diabetes. CDR3s leave out the opening cysteine and the closing phenylalanine or tryptophan. The order of the fields is V gene, J gene, CDR3 protein.

>TRBV30|TRBJ2-5
AWSVGELAVQETQY
>TRBV5-1|TRBJ2-2
ASSLPTSGAGELF
>TRBV25-1|TRBJ2-3
ASSEWGELTDTQY
>TRBV5-4|TRBJ1-1
ASSLSVPETEAF
>TRBV21-1|TRBJ2-1
ASSKDLSGGTSNEQF
>TRBV28|TRBJ2-2
ASRSGLPGELF
>TRBV10-3|TRBJ2-1
AITPGQGNTQYNEQF
>TRBV27|TRBJ2-1
ASRLSPATVNEQF
>TRBV30|TRBJ2-3
AWSVVAGEADTQY
>TRBV5-5|TRBJ2-7
ASSLGDFYYEQY
>TRBV18|TRBJ2-1
ASSPASSGPVDEQF